The 22 T cell receptor beta chains below all came from one sample that was sequenced in a study of Tregs in tolerant kidney transplant recipients. Recipients received nonmyeloablative bone marrow transplants from related graft donors, with transient mixed chimerism. Sequencing was performed with immunoSEQ multiplex PCR; in TCRdb, only in-frame clones are kept and a portion is missing. The sample lists 81,000 or so clones, 90% to 95% occurring once. Specimen: CD4+ T cells from blood (PBMCs), collected 24 months after the transplant. All receptors derive from a human patient who received a combined kidney and bone marrow transplant. Some T cells may be supplied by the graft donor.

This chain connects TRBV28 to TRBJ1-2, with 8 bases fitting TRBD1. Trimming cost V 4 bases and J 7 bases; bases outside gene matches: 5. The CDR3 runs 13 residues. CDR1 and CDR2 (germline): MDHEN, SYDVKM. The CDR3 DNA sequence: TGTGCCAGCAGTTCTGGACAGGGCGCTGGCTACACCTTC. Protein sequence: CASSSGQGAGYTF.

The gene calls are TRBV16 and TRBJ1-4; D uncertain. CDR1 and CDR2 from the germline V gene are KGHSY and FQNENV. The germline V and J ends were trimmed by 1 base and 0 bases, with 12 bases remaining between them. The CDR3 contains 17 residues. Here the CDR3 reads CASSQYISFTTNEKLFF. The DNA of the CDR3 is TGTGCCAGCAGCCAATACATCTCTTTTACAACTAATGAAAAACTGTTTTTT. The full variable domain, its missing parts supplied by reference TRBV16 and TRBJ1-4, is GEEVAQTPKHLVRGEGQKAKLYCAPIKGHSYVFWYQQVLKNEFKFLISFQNENVFDETGMPKERFSAKCLPNSPCSLEIQATKLEDSAVYFCASSQYISFTTNEKLFFGSGTQLSVL.

CDR3 residues: CASSQTSGGLGEQFF. The CDR3 coding sequence is TGTGCCAGCAGCCAGACTAGCGGGGGGCTGGGTGAGCAGTTCTTC. The gene calls are TRBV7-2 and TRBJ2-1; 13 bases map to TRBD2. The CDR3 sequence is 15 residues long. CDR1 and CDR2 from the germline V gene are SGHTA and FQGNSA. Germline trimming cut 5 bases from V and 9 bases from J; bases unmatched to any gene: 7.

About this clone itself: Other DNA variants within this sample encode the same CDR3. This chain uses TRBV7-2 with TRBJ1-2; 9 positions match TRBD1. Germline CDR1 is SGHTA and CDR2 is FQGNSA. The J segment lost 3 bases and the V segment lost 5 bases, leaving 7 bases of the junction unmatched. The CDR3 has 15 residues. CDR3 in amino acids: CASSTRDRAYYGYTF. CDR3 DNA: TGTGCCAGCAGCACCCGGGACAGGGCATACTATGGCTACACCTTC.

The chain joins TRBV18 to TRBJ2-7; D call uncertain. Germline values: CDR1 KGHSH, CDR2 LQKENI. The length of the CDR3 is 14 residues. Trimming took 5 bases from V and 6 from J, leaving 17 bases between them. For the CDR3, the DNA is TGTGCCAGCTCATCCGGGTTTCCCTCCGTCGAGCAGTACTTC. Translated: CASSSGFPSVEQYF. Full variable domain (remainder filled in from reference TRBV18 and TRBJ2-7): NAGVMQNPRHLVRRRGQEARLRCSPMKGHSHVYWYRQLPEEGLKFMVYLQKENIIDESGMPKERFSAEFPKEGPSILRIQQVVRGDSAAYFCASSSGFPSVEQYFGPGTRLTVT.

The chain carries TRBV7-7 and TRBJ2-7; the D gene is possibly TRBD1 (6 bases). The V end was cut by 1 base, the J end by 5 bases, with 15 bases between. Germline V gene lookup returns CDR1 SSHAT and CDR2 FNYEAQ (reference sequence). This CDR3 has 15 residues. CDR3 coding DNA: TGTGCCAGCAGCTTAGACTTCGGCAGGGGTCACGAGCAGTACTTC. Translated, it gives CASSLDFGRGHEQYF.

CDR3 coding DNA: TGTGCCAGCAGCCGACCATCCTTTCCGGGACTAGCGGGGGGGCAGACCGGGGAGCTGTTTTTT. This translates into CASSRPSFPGLAGGQTGELFF. The chain is built from TRBV4-2 and TRBJ2-2, with TRBD2 matching over 16 bases. The length of the CDR3 is 21 residues. CDR1 LGHNA and CDR2 YNFKEQ come from the germline V gene. V trimming: 4 bases; J trimming: 5 bases; junction bases outside the gene matches: 16.

This chain links TRBV7-6 with TRBJ1-6; 8 positions match TRBD1. CDR3 length equals 13 residues. Germline V gene lookup returns CDR1 SGHVS and CDR2 FNYEAQ. J gave up 10 bases and V 3 bases, and 2 bases lay outside the gene matches. CDR3 protein: CASSLTGESPLHF. The CDR3 nucleotides are TGTGCCAGCAGCTTGACAGGGGAATCACCCCTCCACTTT.

This chain uses TRBV7-2 with TRBJ2-7, with a possible D match to TRBD1 (6 bases). In germline, CDR1 is SGHTA, CDR2 FQGNSA. Trimming left V 2 bases short and J 5 bases short, with 13 bases between. This CDR3 spans 14 amino acids. CDR3 bases: TGTGCCAGCAGCTTAATCGCAGGGGTGGACGAGCAGTACTTC. Protein: CASSLIAGVDEQYF.

The rearrangement links TRBV6-5 to TRBJ1-2, with D possibly being TRBD1 (6 bases). The CDR3 covers 14 residues. V dropped 2 bases and J dropped 14 bases, with 21 bases sitting between them. The germline V gene encodes CDR1 MNHEY and CDR2 SVGAGI. The CDR3 DNA reads TGTGCCAGCAGTTACCGGACAGTTTTTCAGCCCAGGACCTTC. This translates into CASSYRTVFQPRTF.

The chain couples TRBV18 to TRBJ1-1; D gene unclear. The CDR3 is made up of 15 amino acids. V dropped 3 bases and J dropped 4 bases, with 15 bases sitting between them. Germline CDR1 reads KGHSH; CDR2 reads LQKENI. The CDR3 DNA follows: TGTGCCAGCTCACCTGACACGTCCCGGGGCACTGAAGCTTTCTTT. It yields the protein CASSPDTSRGTEAFF.

The CDR3 nucleotides read TGTGCCAGCAGCTTGGGAGGGGGCTCTAACTATGGCTACACCTTC. It yields the protein CASSLGGGSNYGYTF. The chain joins TRBV5-6 to TRBJ1-2; TRBD1 agrees at 7 bases. The CDR3 contains 15 residues. Germline lookup yields CDR1 SGHDT and CDR2 YYEEEE. Unmatched junction bases numbered 2, after V lost 0 bases and J lost 0 bases.

The rearrangement links TRBV10-2 to TRBJ2-1; 11 bases map to TRBD2. V trimming: 7 bases; J trimming: 3 bases; junction bases outside the gene matches: 17. Germline CDR1 and CDR2: WSHSY and SAAADI. This CDR3 region has 19 residues. The CDR3 sequence is CASTPTGTSGRRIYNEQFF. The CDR3 DNA is TGCGCCAGCACCCCAACCGGGACTAGCGGAAGGAGAATCTACAATGAGCAGTTCTTC.

The chain joins TRBV7-6 to TRBJ2-2; D is ambiguous. Trimming stripped 2 bases from V and 6 bases from J, with 7 bases between. Per the germline V gene, CDR1 is SGHVS and CDR2 is FNYEAQ. The CDR3 covers 13 residues. The chain's CDR3 is CASSLRSPGELFF. The CDR3 region has the DNA TGTGCCAGCAGCTTACGAAGCCCCGGGGAGCTGTTTTTT.

The chain joins TRBV7-2 to TRBJ2-7; 8 nucleotides line up with TRBD1. CDR1 and CDR2 (germline): SGHTA, FQGNSA. After removal of 2 bases from V and 5 bases from J, the junction contained 20 bases not matched to a gene. The CDR3 contains 19 residues. The CDR3 sequence: CASSLFLTTTGVVGNEQYF. CDR3 nucleotide sequence: TGTGCCAGCAGCTTATTTTTGACTACGACAGGGGTAGTTGGAAACGAGCAGTACTTC.

CDR3 DNA: TGTGCCAGCAGCGAGGTCCTATTCGAGCAGTACTTC. Its translation is CASSEVLFEQYF. The chain uses TRBV5-5 and TRBJ2-7; D is undetermined. Trimming pared 4 bases from V and 6 bases from J, leaving 11 bases between. The CDR3 contains 12 residues. Germline CDR1 reads SGHKS; CDR2 reads YYEKEE (reference sequence).

This chain links TRBV19 with TRBJ2-6; 12 nucleotides match TRBD1. V lost 5 bases, J lost 4 bases, and 6 bases stayed unmatched. Germline V CDR1 and CDR2: LNHDA, SQIVND (reference sequence). The length of the CDR3 is 17 residues. The CDR3 DNA is TGTGCCAGTAGTCCCGGGGACAGGGGGCTCGGGGCCAACGTCCTGACTTTC. Translated: CASSPGDRGLGANVLTF.

The genes are TRBV19 and TRBJ1-2; D is possibly TRBD1 (5 bases). This CDR3 comprises 14 residues. CDR1 is LNHDA, CDR2 SQIVND, per germline (reference sequence). V was pared by 7 bases and J by 2 bases, with 14 bases between. The CDR3 DNA sequence: TGTGCCAGTACCCCTTCCCGGGGGAACTATGGCTACACCTTC. Protein product: CASTPSRGNYGYTF.

The chain joins TRBV11-3 to TRBJ1-4; TRBD1 matches 8 bases. Germline CDR1 is SGHNT and CDR2 is YENEEA. CDR3 length: 15 residues. Trimming removed 5 bases from V and 8 bases from J; junction bases left unmatched: 10. As DNA, the CDR3 is TGTGCCAGCAGCACCCAGACAGGGGTGCTAGAAAAACTGTTTTTT. It encodes CASSTQTGVLEKLFF.

The chain employs TRBV5-6 and TRBJ2-5; D might be TRBD1 (6 bases). Trimming took 4 bases from V and 0 from J, leaving 13 bases between them. This CDR3 has 15 residues. Looked up from germline, CDR1 is SGHDT and CDR2 is YYEEEE. The CDR3 region is CASSQYHRDQETQYF. CDR3 sequence (DNA): TGTGCCAGCAGCCAGTATCACAGGGACCAAGAGACCCAGTACTTC. Combining the CDR3 with reference TRBV5-6 and TRBJ2-5 gives the whole variable domain DAGVTQSPTHLIKTRGQQVTLRCSPKSGHDTVSWYQQALGQGPQFIFQYYEEEERQRGNFPDRFSGHQFPNYSSELNVNALLLGDSALYLCASSQYHRDQETQYFGPGTRLLVL.

This chain uses TRBV6-5 with TRBJ2-7, with a tentative D call TRBD2 (6 bases). Trimming stripped 0 bases from V and 6 bases from J, with 15 bases between. This CDR3 comprises 15 residues. Per germline, CDR1 MNHEY and CDR2 SVGAGI. DNA for the CDR3: TGTGCCAGCAGTTACTCGAGATCGGGGGTTGCCGAGCAGTACTTC. It translates to CASSYSRSGVAEQYF.

This sequence joins TRBV20-1 and TRBJ2-3; no definite D call. CDR1 and CDR2 (germline): DFQATT, SNEGSKA (reference sequence). The CDR3 is 9 residues long. This CDR3 reads CSNTDTQYF. CDR3 nucleotide sequence: TGCAGCAACACAGATACGCAGTATTTT.